This T cell receptor beta chain was sequenced in a study of cytomegalovirus exposure and HLA in healthy donors. V was trimmed by 1 base and J by 1 base, leaving 8 bases between them. Germline-derived CDR1 and CDR2 are SGHRS and YFSETQ. The CDR3 loop spans 14 amino acids. This clone came up once. The protocol was immunoSEQ multiplex PCR, while the TCRdb copy is restricted to in-frame clones and leaves out a portion. The sample shows under 250,000 clones, more than 75% of them seen only once. The material sequenced was PBMCs. The chain is built from TRBV5-1 and TRBJ1-1; D uncertain. This TCR was sampled from a woman aged 18-35 years in good health and CMV-seropositive. The CDR3 coding sequence is TGCGCCAGCAGCTTGTCTACTCAGAACACTGAAGCTTTCTTT. As protein: CASSLSTQNTEAFF.